What follows describes a single T cell receptor beta chain. The sample is drawn from a study of Ad26.COV2.S vaccination and SARS-CoV-2 variants. CDR1 is LGHDT, CDR2 YNNKEL, per germline (reference sequence). The CDR3 is made up of 15 amino acids. With V trimmed by 4 bases and J by 4 bases, 5 bases remained unmatched. Assay: immunoSEQ multiplex PCR; the TCRdb copy retains only in-frame clones and omits some. This table has hundreds of thousands of clones, about 91% appearing once. This rearrangement joins TRBV3-1 (or the pseudogene TRBV3-2) to TRBJ2-7; 12 bases match TRBD2. This sample comprised peripheral blood, obtained after recovery from COVID-19. This sequence was found in a human donor who had recovered from COVID-19. CDR3 coding DNA: TGTGCCAGCAGCCCCGGACTAGCGGGAACTTACGAGCAGTACTTC. Translated, it gives CASSPGLAGTYEQYF.